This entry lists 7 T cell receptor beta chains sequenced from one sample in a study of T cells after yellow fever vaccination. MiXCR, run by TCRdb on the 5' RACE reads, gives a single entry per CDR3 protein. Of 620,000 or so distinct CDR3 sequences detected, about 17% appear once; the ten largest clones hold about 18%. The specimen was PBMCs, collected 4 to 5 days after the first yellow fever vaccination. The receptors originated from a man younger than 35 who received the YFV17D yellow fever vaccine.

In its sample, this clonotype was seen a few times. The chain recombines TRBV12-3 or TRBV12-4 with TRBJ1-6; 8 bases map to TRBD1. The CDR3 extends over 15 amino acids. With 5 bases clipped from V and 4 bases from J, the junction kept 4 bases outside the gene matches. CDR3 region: CASSPNRGYNSPLHF. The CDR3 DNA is TGTGCCAGCAGTCCAAACAGGGGGTATAATTCACCCCTCCACTTT.

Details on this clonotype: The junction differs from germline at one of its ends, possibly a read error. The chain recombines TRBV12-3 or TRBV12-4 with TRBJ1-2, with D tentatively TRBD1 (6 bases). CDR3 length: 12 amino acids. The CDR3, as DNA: TGTGCCAGCAGATATCCAGGGGACGGCTCCACCTTC. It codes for CASRYPGDGSTF.

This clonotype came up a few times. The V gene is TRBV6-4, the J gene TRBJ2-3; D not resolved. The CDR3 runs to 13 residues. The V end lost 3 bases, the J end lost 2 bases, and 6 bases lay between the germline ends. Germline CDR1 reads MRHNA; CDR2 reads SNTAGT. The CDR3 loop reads CASSEALTDTQYF. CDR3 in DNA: TGTGCCAGCAGTGAGGCCCTCACAGATACGCAGTATTTT.

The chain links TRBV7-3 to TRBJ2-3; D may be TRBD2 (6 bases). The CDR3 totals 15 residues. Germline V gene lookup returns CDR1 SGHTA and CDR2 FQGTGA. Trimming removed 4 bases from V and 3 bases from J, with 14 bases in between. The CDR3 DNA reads TGTGCCAGCAGCTCCCTGAAGCGGGTAACAGATACGCAGTATTTT. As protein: CASSSLKRVTDTQYF.

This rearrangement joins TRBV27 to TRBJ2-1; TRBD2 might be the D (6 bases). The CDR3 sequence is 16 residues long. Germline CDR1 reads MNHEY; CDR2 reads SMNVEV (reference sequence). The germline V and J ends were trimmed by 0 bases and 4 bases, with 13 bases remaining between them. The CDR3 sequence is CASSLSSGETYNEQFF. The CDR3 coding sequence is TGTGCCAGCAGTTTATCGTCGGGAGAAACTTACAATGAGCAGTTCTTC.

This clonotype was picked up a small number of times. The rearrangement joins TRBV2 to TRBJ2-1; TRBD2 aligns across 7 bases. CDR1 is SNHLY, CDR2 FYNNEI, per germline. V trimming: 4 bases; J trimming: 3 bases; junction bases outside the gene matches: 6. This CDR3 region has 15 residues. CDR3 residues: CASSASRGVYNEQFF. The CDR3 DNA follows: TGTGCCAGCAGTGCTAGCCGGGGGGTCTACAATGAGCAGTTCTTC.

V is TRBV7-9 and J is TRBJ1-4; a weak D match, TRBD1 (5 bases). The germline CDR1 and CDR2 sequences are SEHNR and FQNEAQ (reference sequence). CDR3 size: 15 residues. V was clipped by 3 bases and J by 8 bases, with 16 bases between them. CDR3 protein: CASSFGDRTSEKLFF. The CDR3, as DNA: TGTGCCAGCAGCTTCGGGGACCGGACTAGCGAAAAACTGTTTTTT.